Listed below are T cell receptor beta chains from one sample, sequenced in a study of T-cell reconstitution after alpha-beta-depleted transplantation in children. TCRdb reprocessed the PCR reads via MiXCR and lists one record per CDR3 protein. The sample contains over 150,000 distinct CDR3 sequences, about 6.8% of which appear only once. Sequenced material: PBMCs from the stem cell graft donor, taken from the stem cell graft. These receptors all come from a human donor who donated a stem cell graft to a child with Wiskott-Aldrich syndrome. CDR3s include the opening cysteine and the closing phenylalanine or tryptophan. A D gene is named only where the DNA matches it firmly. Where a row states a size, it is once, few, many or the class of an expanded clone; other rows omit it.

V: TRBV6-1
J: TRBJ2-3
D: TRBD2
size: many
CDR3: CASSEDFLAALTDTQYF
DNA: TGTGCCAGCAGTGAAGACTTCCTAGCGGCTCTAACAGATACGCAGTATTTT

V: TRBV6-1
J: TRBJ2-1
D: -
size: few
CDR3: CASSDGYEQFF
DNA: TGTGCCAGCAGTGATGGGTATGAGCAGTTCTTC

V: TRBV7-2
J: TRBJ2-1
D: TRBD2
size: few
CDR3: CASSAGLAVNEQFF
DNA: TGTGCCAGCAGCGCGGGACTAGCGGTAAATGAGCAGTTCTTC

V: TRBV6-1
J: TRBJ2-4
D: -
size: many
CDR3: CASSKGLPRDIQYF
DNA: TGTGCCAGCAGTAAAGGACTCCCTCGGGACATTCAGTACTTC

V: TRBV20-1
J: TRBJ2-1
D: TRBD2
size: many
CDR3: CSALSGESSYNEQFF
DNA: TGCAGTGCCCTGAGCGGGGAGAGCTCCTACAATGAGCAGTTCTTC

V: TRBV4-1
J: TRBJ1-1
D: -
size: many
CDR3: CASSRKDSGMNTEAFF
DNA: TGCGCCAGCAGTCGCAAAGATAGTGGGATGAACACTGAAGCTTTCTTT

V: TRBV7-2
J: TRBJ2-7
D: -
size: once
CDR3: CASSPGRVGGYYEQYF
DNA: TGTGCCAGCAGCCCAGGACGGGTGGGAGGATACTACGAGCAGTACTTC

V: TRBV12-3/TRBV12-4
J: TRBJ1-5
D: TRBD1
size: many
CDR3: CASSLDRGTQPQHF
DNA: TGTGCCAGCAGTTTAGACAGGGGAACCCAGCCCCAGCATTTT

V: TRBV5-1
J: TRBJ1-1
D: -
size: many
CDR3: CASSSETGATEAFF
DNA: TGCGCCAGCAGCTCAGAAACAGGCGCCACTGAAGCTTTCTTT

V: TRBV29-1
J: TRBJ2-5
D: -
size: many
CDR3: CSVPIGETQYF
DNA: TGCAGCGTTCCCATCGGGGAGACCCAGTACTTC

V: TRBV3-1
J: TRBJ1-1
D: -
size: many
CDR3: CASSQVFSIRGNTEAFF
DNA: TGTGCCAGCAGCCAAGTCTTTAGCATAAGAGGGAACACTGAAGCTTTCTTT

V: TRBV19
J: TRBJ1-2
D: TRBD1
size: -
CDR3: CATKMDRGPNYGYTF
DNA: TGTGCCACCAAGATGGACAGGGGTCCTAACTATGGCTACACCTTC

V: TRBV5-1
J: TRBJ2-5
D: TRBD2
size: -
CDR3: CASRAYGLAGGLVETQYF
DNA: TGCGCCAGCAGAGCGTACGGACTAGCGGGGGGGCTTGTGGAGACCCAGTACTTC

V: TRBV4-3
J: TRBJ2-4
D: -
size: many
CDR3: CASSPGSGDRSIQYF
DNA: TGCGCCAGCAGCCCTGGGTCAGGGGATCGAAGCATTCAGTACTTC

V: TRBV12-3/TRBV12-4
J: TRBJ1-3
D: -
size: many
CDR3: CASSPRTGSSGNTIYF
DNA: TGTGCCAGCAGTCCAAGGACGGGTAGCTCTGGAAACACCATATATTTT

V: TRBV29-1
J: TRBJ2-5
D: TRBD1
size: many
CDR3: CSVPGTDQETQYF
DNA: TGCAGCGTTCCCGGGACAGACCAAGAGACCCAGTACTTC

V: TRBV25-1
J: TRBJ2-5
D: TRBD1
size: -
CDR3: CASSESGTGVQGTQYF
DNA: TGTGCCAGCAGTGAAAGCGGGACAGGGGTCCAGGGTACCCAGTACTTC

V: TRBV12-3/TRBV12-4
J: TRBJ1-1
D: TRBD1
size: -
CDR3: CASRYQGAITEAFF
DNA: TGTGCCAGCAGATATCAGGGGGCTATCACTGAAGCTTTCTTT

V: TRBV28
J: TRBJ2-3
D: TRBD1
size: many
CDR3: CASRPTGEWDTQYF
DNA: TGTGCCAGCAGACCAACAGGGGAATGGGATACGCAGTATTTT

V: TRBV5-1
J: TRBJ2-1
D: TRBD2
size: -
CDR3: CASSQRTSGGGNEQFF
DNA: TGCGCCAGCAGCCAACGGACTAGCGGGGGGGGGAATGAGCAGTTCTTC

V: TRBV12-3/TRBV12-4
J: TRBJ2-3
D: -
size: many
CDR3: CASSIRASPNTDTQYF
DNA: TGTGCCAGCAGTATAAGAGCTAGTCCTAACACAGATACGCAGTATTTT

V: TRBV29-1
J: TRBJ2-7
D: TRBD2
size: many
CDR3: CSVTGLAEAYEQYF
DNA: TGCAGCGTCACGGGACTAGCGGAGGCCTACGAGCAGTACTTC